This T cell receptor beta chain was recorded in a study of T cell clones after liver transplantation. Sequenced by immunoSEQ multiplex PCR; TCRdb stores in-frame clones only, minus some. The repertoire holds 70,000 to 95,000 clones, with approximately 87% as singletons. As concerns this clone: A read error may account for a junction end that differs from germline.

The CDR3 has 11 amino acids. Germline V gives CDR1 DFQATT, CDR2 SNEGSKA (reference sequence). The sequence derives from a human patient who received a liver transplant. Some of the T cells might come from the graft donor. Sequenced material: CD4+ T cells from blood, taken at the 22-month timepoint. J is TRBJ1-2 and V is TRBV20-1; TRBD1 is a possible D gene (5 bases). The CDR3 spells CSARDGPGPLF. The CDR3 DNA sequence: TGCAGTGCTAGAGATGGGCCAGGGCCCCTGTTC.